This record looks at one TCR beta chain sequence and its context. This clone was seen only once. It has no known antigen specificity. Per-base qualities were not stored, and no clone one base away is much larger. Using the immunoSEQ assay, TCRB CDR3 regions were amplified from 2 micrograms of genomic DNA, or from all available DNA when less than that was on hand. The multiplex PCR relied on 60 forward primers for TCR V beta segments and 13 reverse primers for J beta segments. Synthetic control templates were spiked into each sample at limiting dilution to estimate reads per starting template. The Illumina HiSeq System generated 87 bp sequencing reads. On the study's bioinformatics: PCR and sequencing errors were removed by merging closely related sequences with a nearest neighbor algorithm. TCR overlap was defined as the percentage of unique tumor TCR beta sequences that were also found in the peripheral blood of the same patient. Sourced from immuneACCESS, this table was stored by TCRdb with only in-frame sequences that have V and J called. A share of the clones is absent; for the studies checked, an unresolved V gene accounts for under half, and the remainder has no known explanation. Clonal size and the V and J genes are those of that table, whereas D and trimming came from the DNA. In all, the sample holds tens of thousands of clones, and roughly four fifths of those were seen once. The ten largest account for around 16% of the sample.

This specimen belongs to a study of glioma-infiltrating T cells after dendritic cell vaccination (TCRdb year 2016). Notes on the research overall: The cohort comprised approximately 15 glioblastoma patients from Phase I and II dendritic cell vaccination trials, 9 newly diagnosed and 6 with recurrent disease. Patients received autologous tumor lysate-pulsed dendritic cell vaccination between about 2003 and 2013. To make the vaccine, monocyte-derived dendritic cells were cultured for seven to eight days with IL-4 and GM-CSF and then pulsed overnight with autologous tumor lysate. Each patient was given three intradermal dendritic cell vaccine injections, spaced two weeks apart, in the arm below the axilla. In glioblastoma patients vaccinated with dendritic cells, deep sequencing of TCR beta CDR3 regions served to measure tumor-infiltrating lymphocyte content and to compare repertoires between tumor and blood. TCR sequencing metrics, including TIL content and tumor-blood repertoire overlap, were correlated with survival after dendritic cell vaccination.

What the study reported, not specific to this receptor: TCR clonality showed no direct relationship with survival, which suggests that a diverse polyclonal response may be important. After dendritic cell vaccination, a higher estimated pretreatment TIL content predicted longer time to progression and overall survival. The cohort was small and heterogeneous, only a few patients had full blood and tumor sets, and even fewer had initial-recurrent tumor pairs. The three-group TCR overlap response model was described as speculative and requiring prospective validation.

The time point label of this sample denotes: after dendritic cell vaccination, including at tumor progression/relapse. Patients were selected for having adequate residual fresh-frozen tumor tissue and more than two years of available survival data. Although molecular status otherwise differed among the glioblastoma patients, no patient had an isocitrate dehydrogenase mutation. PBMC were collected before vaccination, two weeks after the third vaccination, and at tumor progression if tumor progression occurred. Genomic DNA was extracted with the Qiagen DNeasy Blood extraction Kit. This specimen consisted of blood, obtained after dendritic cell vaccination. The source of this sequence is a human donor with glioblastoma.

The CDR3: CASSLGLVTYEQYF. The DNA sequence reads TGTGCCAGCAGCTTAGGACTAGTGACCTACGAGCAGTACTTC. The chain is encoded by TRBV7-2 joined to TRBJ2-7; possibly the D gene is TRBD2, per 6 matching bases. The CDR3 spans 14 residues, from the cysteine through the phenylalanine. Left in the record is the CDR3 DNA by itself, 42 bases read in frame from the first base. Taken from the germline V gene, the CDR1 and CDR2 loops are SGHTA and FQGNSA. The junction shows trimming of 1 base on V and 2 bases on J, plus 9 bases between the germline ends.